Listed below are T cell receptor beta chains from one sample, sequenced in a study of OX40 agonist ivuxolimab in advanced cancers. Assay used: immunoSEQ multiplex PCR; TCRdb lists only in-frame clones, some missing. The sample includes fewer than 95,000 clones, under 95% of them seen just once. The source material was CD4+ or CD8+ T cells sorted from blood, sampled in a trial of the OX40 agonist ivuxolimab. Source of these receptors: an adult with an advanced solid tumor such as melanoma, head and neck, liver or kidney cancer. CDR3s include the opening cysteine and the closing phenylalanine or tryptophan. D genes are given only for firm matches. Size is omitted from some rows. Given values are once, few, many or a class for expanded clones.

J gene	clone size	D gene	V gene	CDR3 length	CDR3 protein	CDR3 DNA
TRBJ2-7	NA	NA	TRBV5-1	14	CASSLASGAYEQYF	TGCGCCAGCAGCTTGGCCTCGGGAGCCTACGAGCAGTACTTC
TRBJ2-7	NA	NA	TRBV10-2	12	CASSLTGYEQYF	TGCGCCAGCAGTCTCACAGGGTACGAGCAGTACTTC
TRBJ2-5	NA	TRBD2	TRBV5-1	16	CASSLAGGEYQETQYF	TGCGCCAGCAGCTTGGCCGGGGGGGAGTACCAAGAGACCCAGTACTTC
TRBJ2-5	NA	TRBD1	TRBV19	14	CASTPGQGGETQYF	TGTGCCAGTACTCCGGGACAGGGAGGAGAGACCCAGTACTTC
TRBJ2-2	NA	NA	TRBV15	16	CATSRDWGENTGELFF	TGTGCCACCAGCAGAGATTGGGGGGAGAACACCGGGGAGCTGTTTTTT
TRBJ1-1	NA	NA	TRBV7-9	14	CASTPTGSSNEAFF	TGTGCCAGCACCCCAACAGGGTCCTCAAACGAAGCTTTCTTT
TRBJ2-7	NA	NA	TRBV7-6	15	CASSLPGQGPHEQYF	TGTGCCAGCAGCCTACCAGGACAAGGGCCTCACGAGCAGTACTTC
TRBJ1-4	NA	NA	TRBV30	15	CAWSVPDRANEKLFF	TGTGCCTGGAGTGTACCTGACAGAGCTAATGAAAAACTGTTTTTT
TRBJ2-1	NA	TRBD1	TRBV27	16	CASSSADRGVYNEQFF	TGTGCCAGCAGTTCGGCGGACAGGGGCGTTTACAATGAGCAGTTCTTC
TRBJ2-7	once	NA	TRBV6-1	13	CASSYRGSYEQYF	TGTGCCAGCAGTTATCGGGGGAGTTACGAGCAGTACTTC